This TCR beta chain emerged from a study of blood T cell repertoires in COVID-19. Germline V gives CDR1 MNHNS, CDR2 SASEGT. The V segment lost 4 bases and the J segment 3 bases; nucleotides outside the gene matches: 10. This CDR3 comprises 17 residues. In the authors' workflow: Amplified reference gene primers provided the basis for estimating nucleated cell counts. The repertoire was sequenced with immunoSEQ multiplex PCR; TCRdb's copy has only in-frame clones and lacks some. V and J calls and clone size are copied from that table; D and trimming were computed from the DNA. Counted here are under 300,000 clones, roughly 84% occurring once; the ten biggest clones make up roughly 1.4%.

The chain couples TRBV6-1 to TRBJ1-5; 9 bases match TRBD1. Sequencing was done on a sample of peripheral blood. This TCR came from a woman aged 40-49 years who had recovered from COVID-19. CDR3 in DNA: TGTGCCAGCAGTGCCAAAGCACAGGGGGCAGCCAATCAGCCCCAGCATTTT. Amino acid sequence: CASSAKAQGAANQPQHF.